This T cell receptor (beta chain) derives from a study of cytomegalovirus exposure and HLA in healthy donors. With 60 Vbeta and 13 Jbeta primers, the PCR was carried out. Method: immunoSEQ multiplex PCR; TCRdb's copy keeps in-frame clones and lacks some. This sample yields 240,000 or so clones, of which about four fifths are seen a single time; 5% to 6% belongs to the top ten. Findings of the study overall: Productive rates of about 87% or about 30% were seen for most TCR beta V segments in an earlier analysis.

CDR3 length: 14 amino acids. V dropped 9 bases and J dropped 4; count of bases not matched to a gene: 4. Germline V gives CDR1 LNHDA, CDR2 SQIVND (reference sequence). In regard to this clone: What it binds is unknown.

The chain has TRBV19 and TRBJ2-7; 15 nucleotides match TRBD2. The TCR sequence derives from a woman aged 40 to 49 in good health and CMV-seropositive. Input material: PBMCs. The CDR3 sequence is CASRTSGRAYEQYF. Here the CDR3 DNA reads TGTGCCAGCAGGACTAGCGGGAGGGCGTACGAGCAGTACTTC.